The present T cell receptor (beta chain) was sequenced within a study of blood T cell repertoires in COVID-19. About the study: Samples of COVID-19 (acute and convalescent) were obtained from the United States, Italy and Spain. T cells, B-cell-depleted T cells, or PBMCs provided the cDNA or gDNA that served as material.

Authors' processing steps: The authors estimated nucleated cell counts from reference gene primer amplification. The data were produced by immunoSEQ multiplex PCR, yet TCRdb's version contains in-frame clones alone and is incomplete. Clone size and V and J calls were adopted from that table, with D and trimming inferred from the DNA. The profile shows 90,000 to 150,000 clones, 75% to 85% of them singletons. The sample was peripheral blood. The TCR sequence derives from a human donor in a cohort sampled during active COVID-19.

Written as DNA, the CDR3 is TGCGCCAGCAGCCAGCTCCCCCCGGGACTAGCGGGGGGAGCAACGGGGGAGCAGTACTTC. It is translated as CASSQLPPGLAGGATGEQYF. The V and J genes are TRBV4-3 and TRBJ2-7; 15 positions match TRBD2. Per the germline V gene, CDR1 is LGHNA and CDR2 is YSLEER. Unmatched junction bases numbered 19, after V lost 3 bases and J lost 7 bases. This CDR3 is built from 20 residues.